The 25 T cell receptor beta chains given below trace back to one sample, sequenced in a study of OX40 agonist ivuxolimab in advanced cancers. TCRdb's table, derived via immunoSEQ multiplex PCR, lists solely in-frame clones and lacks some. The top ten hold under 10% of the sample, which has 65,000 to 90,000 clones, 80% to 95% seen once. This sample comprised CD4+ or CD8+ T cells sorted from blood, obtained in a trial of the OX40 agonist ivuxolimab. The receptors come from an adult with an advanced solid tumor such as melanoma, head and neck, liver or kidney cancer.

This chain links TRBV6-5 with TRBJ1-1; maybe TRBD1 (5 bases). CDR1 and CDR2 from the germline V gene are MNHEY and SVGAGI. V was pared by 6 bases and J by 1 base, with 9 bases between. The CDR3 extends over 13 amino acids. This chain's CDR3 is CASSLGQNTEAFF. Written as DNA, the CDR3 is TGTGCCAGCAGCCTCGGACAGAACACTGAAGCTTTCTTT.

This clone was seen only once. The rearrangement uses TRBV4-1 and TRBJ2-3; 8 bases line up with TRBD2. V gave up 1 base and J gave up 2 bases; unmatched junction bases: 11. Germline V gene sequence: CDR1 MGHRA, CDR2 YSYEKL. The CDR3 is 18 residues long. CDR3 sequence reads: CASSQASASGSFTDTQYF. The CDR3 nucleotides are TGCGCCAGCAGCCAAGCAAGTGCTAGCGGGTCCTTCACAGATACGCAGTATTTT.

In its sample, this clone was seen once. The J gene is TRBJ2-7, the V gene TRBV9; D may correspond to TRBD1 or TRBD2 (5 bases each). The germline gives CDR1 SGDLS, CDR2 YYNGEE. There are 15 residues in the CDR3. V was trimmed by 0 bases and J by 2 bases, leaving 12 bases between them. CDR3 in DNA: TGTGCCAGCAGCGTAGCCGGGACGGATACCTACGAGCAGTACTTC. Protein sequence: CASSVAGTDTYEQYF.

The chain is built from TRBV30 and TRBJ2-4; possible D gene TRBD1, 6 bases. CDR1 and CDR2 (germline): GTSNPN, SVGIG (reference sequence). The CDR3 runs to 14 residues. CDR3 residues: CASHDRLAKNIQYF. CDR3 DNA sequence: TGTGCATCCCACGACAGGTTAGCCAAAAACATTCAGTACTTC.

The chain couples TRBV13 to TRBJ2-7, with 8 bases identical to TRBD1. Germline CDR1 reads PRHDT; CDR2 reads FYEKMQ (reference sequence). This CDR3 has 13 residues. The V segment lost 5 bases and the J segment 2 bases; nucleotides outside the gene matches: 2. CDR3 sequence reads: CASSGQGTYEQYF. In DNA form, the CDR3 reads TGTGCCAGCAGCGGACAGGGTACCTACGAGCAGTACTTC.

This chain links TRBV18 with TRBJ2-3; unclear D gene. Trimming removed 0 bases from V and 0 bases from J, with 1 base in between. The germline gives CDR1 KGHSH, CDR2 LQKENI. The CDR3 contains 13 residues. The CDR3 sequence is CASSPPSTDTQYF. The CDR3 nucleotides read TGTGCCAGCTCACCACCGAGCACAGATACGCAGTATTTT.

The CDR3 protein is CASSWGVGGYEQYF. The DNA of the CDR3 is TGTGCCAGCAGTTGGGGGGTAGGCGGTTACGAGCAGTACTTC. The chain employs TRBV5-5 and TRBJ2-7; a weak D match, TRBD2 (6 bases). This CDR3 is built from 14 residues. CDR1 is SGHKS, CDR2 YYEKEE, per germline (reference sequence). Trimming removed 5 bases from V and 4 bases from J, with 16 bases in between.

CDR3 nucleotides: TGTGCCAGCAGCTTAGGGTTTCGGGGGGCGGACACTGAAGCTTTCTTT. Its protein is CASSLGFRGADTEAFF. The V gene is TRBV11-2, the J gene TRBJ1-1; tentatively, D is TRBD1 (6 bases). Germline V gives CDR1 SGHAT, CDR2 FQNNGV. V was trimmed by 1 base and J by 3 bases, leaving 15 bases between them. This CDR3 has 16 residues.

Here the CDR3 DNA reads TGTGCCAGCAGCTTAGTAAGGGGACCGTTCACTGAAGCTTTCTTT. It specifies CASSLVRGPFTEAFF. This rearrangement joins TRBV7-9 to TRBJ1-1, with D tentatively TRBD1 (5 bases). Germline CDR1 SEHNR, CDR2 FQNEAQ (reference sequence). The CDR3 runs to 15 residues. V lost 1 base to trimming and J lost 4 bases, with 13 bases between them.

The genes are TRBV9 and TRBJ2-3; D uncertain. CDR1 and CDR2 from the germline V gene are SGDLS and YYNGEE. The CDR3 is made up of 12 amino acids. Trimming left V 2 bases short and J 6 bases short, with 7 bases between. As DNA, the CDR3 is TGTGCCAGCAGCGTTCGGGCGGATACGCAGTATTTT. Encoded protein: CASSVRADTQYF.

The rearrangement links TRBV9 to TRBJ2-1, with D possibly being TRBD2 (7 bases). Germline V gene sequence: CDR1 SGDLS, CDR2 YYNGEE. The CDR3 covers 17 residues. Deletions cut 0 bases from V and 4 bases from J, with 17 bases between. The CDR3 DNA reads as TGTGCCAGCAGCGTAGCTATGGAGGGGGGGCCTTACAATGAGCAGTTCTTC. Amino acids: CASSVAMEGGPYNEQFF.

This CDR3 reads CASSVGGPDTQYF. CDR3 coding DNA: TGTGCCAGCAGCGTAGGGGGCCCAGATACGCAGTATTTT. The rearrangement links TRBV9 to TRBJ2-3; TRBD1 is a possible D gene (5 bases). The germline CDR1 and CDR2 sequences are SGDLS and YYNGEE. Trimming took 0 bases from V and 4 from J, leaving 6 bases between them. This CDR3 is built from 13 residues.

The chain employs TRBV7-9 and TRBJ2-7; 10 nucleotides agree with TRBD1. The length of the CDR3 is 15 residues. V lost 7 bases and J lost 9; bases outside the gene matches: 15. In germline, CDR1 is SEHNR, CDR2 FQNEAQ (reference sequence). CDR3 region: CASNVAGTGEFGQYF. The CDR3 DNA reads TGTGCCAGCAATGTCGCCGGGACAGGGGAATTCGGGCAGTACTTC. Based on the CDR3 plus reference TRBV7-9 and TRBJ2-7, the full variable domain is DTGVSQNPRHKITKRGQNVTFRCDPISEHNRLYWYRQTLGQGPEFLTYFQNEAQLEKSRLLSDRFSAERPKGSFSTLEIQRTEQGDSAMYLCASNVAGTGEFGQYFGPGTRLTVT.

The chain couples TRBV4-1 to TRBJ2-2, with D unresolved. This CDR3 has 14 residues. Germline assignment: CDR1 MGHRA and CDR2 YSYEKL. The V end lost 1 base, the J end lost 4 bases, and 7 bases lay between the germline ends. This CDR3 reads CASSQVQVTGELFF. The CDR3 region has the DNA TGCGCCAGCAGCCAAGTACAAGTCACCGGGGAGCTGTTTTTT.

The CDR3 here is CASSMYRAYEQYF. The CDR3 DNA follows: TGTGCCAGTAGTATGTACCGAGCCTACGAGCAGTACTTC. The gene calls are TRBV19 and TRBJ2-7, with D unresolved. This CDR3 comprises 13 residues. Trimming left V 3 bases short and J 2 bases short, with 8 bases between. CDR1 LNHDA and CDR2 SQIVND come from the germline V gene (reference sequence). Filled out from reference TRBV19 and TRBJ2-7, the complete variable domain reads DGGITQSPKYLFRKEGQNVTLSCEQNLNHDAMYWYRQDPGQGLRLIYYSQIVNDFQKGDIAEGYSVSREKKESFPLTVTSAQKNPTAFYLCASSMYRAYEQYFGPGTRLTVT.

The chain recombines TRBV4-3 with TRBJ1-2; D remains unclear. The V gene lost 4 bases and the J gene lost 5 bases, with 17 bases spanning the gap. CDR3 length: 15 residues. CDR1 is LGHNA, CDR2 YSLEER, per germline. CDR3 bases: TGCGCCAGCAGCCCCTGGACCGAGATTTCATATGGCTACACCTTC. Protein sequence: CASSPWTEISYGYTF.

The genes are TRBV23-1 and TRBJ2-7; TRBD2 aligns across 14 bases. TRBV23-1 is an ORF for which the function is uncertain. The CDR3 loop spans 18 amino acids. V shed 2 bases and J 7 bases; nucleotides not matched to a gene: 13. CDR3 protein: CASSQHPIRLAGGREQYF. CDR3 coding DNA: TGCGCCAGCAGTCAACACCCTATTAGACTAGCGGGGGGGCGGGAGCAGTACTTC.

The chain recombines TRBV4-1 with TRBJ1-1; a possible D gene is TRBD1 (5 bases). Germline CDR1 MGHRA, CDR2 YSYEKL. This CDR3 has 14 residues. V was shortened by 8 bases and J by 1 base, with 14 bases between the two germline ends. CDR3 amino acids: CASHQGSGNTEAFF. In DNA form, the CDR3 reads TGCGCCAGCCACCAGGGCAGCGGGAACACTGAAGCTTTCTTT.

This sequence joins TRBV11-2 and TRBJ2-5; 16 nucleotides align to TRBD2. The junction had 5 bases not matched to a gene; V was cut back by 4 bases and J by 0 bases. This CDR3 region has 18 residues. Germline loops: CDR1 SGHAT, CDR2 FQNNGV. CDR3 residues: CASSSGLAGGWYQETQYF. The DNA of the CDR3 is TGTGCCAGCAGCTCGGGACTAGCGGGGGGGTGGTACCAAGAGACCCAGTACTTC.

The rearrangement uses TRBV5-1 and TRBJ2-7; TRBD1 matches 8 bases. The CDR3 is 12 residues long. Germline CDR1 and CDR2: SGHRS and YFSETQ. V shed 3 bases, J shed 6 bases, and the junction held 2 bases outside the gene matches. The CDR3 DNA follows: TGCGCCAGCAGCTCAACAGGGGGCGAGCAGTACTTC. Translated, it gives CASSSTGGEQYF.

The chain uses TRBV6-5 and TRBJ1-1; D unclear. Trimming stripped 5 bases from V and 6 bases from J, with 10 bases between. The CDR3 runs to 12 residues. Germline lookup yields CDR1 MNHEY and CDR2 SVGAGI. CDR3 protein: CASSHDAAEAFF. The CDR3 DNA is TGTGCCAGCAGTCACGATGCCGCTGAAGCTTTCTTT.

The V gene is TRBV15, the J gene TRBJ1-1, with D possibly TRBD1 on 5 matching bases. The germline V gene encodes CDR1 LNHNV and CDR2 YYDKDF (reference sequence). The CDR3 totals 15 residues. Trimming shortened V by 0 bases and J by 4 bases, and 12 bases separated the two germline ends. This CDR3 is CATSREGTLGTEAFF. The DNA of the CDR3 is TGTGCCACCAGCAGAGAGGGGACCTTGGGCACTGAAGCTTTCTTT. The entire variable domain, with the rest obtained from reference TRBV15 and TRBJ1-1, is as follows: DAMVIQNPRYQVTQFGKPVTLSCSQTLNHNVMYWYQQKSSQAPKLLFHYYDKDFNNEADTPDNFQSRRPNTSFCFLDIRSPGLGDTAMYLCATSREGTLGTEAFFGQGTRLTVV.

This clone was picked up one time. The J gene is TRBJ2-7, the V gene TRBV6-5; D not resolved. There are 14 residues in the CDR3. V was cut by 2 bases and J by 7 bases, with 15 bases left in between. Germline lookup yields CDR1 MNHEY and CDR2 SVGAGI. CDR3 in DNA: TGTGCCAGCAGTTACGGAGTGGGTGAGGCAGAGCAGTACTTC. It codes for CASSYGVGEAEQYF.

This chain links TRBV7-6 with TRBJ2-3; D may correspond to TRBD1 or TRBD2 (5 bases each). V lost 7 bases and J 4 bases, leaving 15 bases between the germline ends. The CDR3 sequence is 14 residues long. CDR1 and CDR2 (germline): SGHVS, FNYEAQ. The CDR3, as DNA: TGTGCCAGCACCACAGGCGGGCCAGCAGATACGCAGTATTTT. Its translation: CASTTGGPADTQYF.

V usage is TRBV7-3 and J usage is TRBJ2-2, with 8 nucleotides matching TRBD1. The ends lost 2 bases at V and 7 bases at J; junction bases unmatched: 6. Germline V lookup: CDR1 SGHTA, CDR2 FQGTGA. This CDR3 spans 15 amino acids. CDR3 sequence reads: CASSLVQGASGELFF. The CDR3, as DNA: TGTGCCAGCAGCTTAGTGCAGGGGGCAAGCGGGGAGCTGTTTTTT. Combining the CDR3 with reference TRBV7-3 and TRBJ2-2 gives the whole variable domain GAGVSQTPSNKVTEKGKYVELRCDPISGHTALYWYRQSLGQGPEFLIYFQGTGAADDSGLPNDRFFAVRPEGSVSTLKIQRTERGDSAVYLCASSLVQGASGELFFGEGSRLTVL.